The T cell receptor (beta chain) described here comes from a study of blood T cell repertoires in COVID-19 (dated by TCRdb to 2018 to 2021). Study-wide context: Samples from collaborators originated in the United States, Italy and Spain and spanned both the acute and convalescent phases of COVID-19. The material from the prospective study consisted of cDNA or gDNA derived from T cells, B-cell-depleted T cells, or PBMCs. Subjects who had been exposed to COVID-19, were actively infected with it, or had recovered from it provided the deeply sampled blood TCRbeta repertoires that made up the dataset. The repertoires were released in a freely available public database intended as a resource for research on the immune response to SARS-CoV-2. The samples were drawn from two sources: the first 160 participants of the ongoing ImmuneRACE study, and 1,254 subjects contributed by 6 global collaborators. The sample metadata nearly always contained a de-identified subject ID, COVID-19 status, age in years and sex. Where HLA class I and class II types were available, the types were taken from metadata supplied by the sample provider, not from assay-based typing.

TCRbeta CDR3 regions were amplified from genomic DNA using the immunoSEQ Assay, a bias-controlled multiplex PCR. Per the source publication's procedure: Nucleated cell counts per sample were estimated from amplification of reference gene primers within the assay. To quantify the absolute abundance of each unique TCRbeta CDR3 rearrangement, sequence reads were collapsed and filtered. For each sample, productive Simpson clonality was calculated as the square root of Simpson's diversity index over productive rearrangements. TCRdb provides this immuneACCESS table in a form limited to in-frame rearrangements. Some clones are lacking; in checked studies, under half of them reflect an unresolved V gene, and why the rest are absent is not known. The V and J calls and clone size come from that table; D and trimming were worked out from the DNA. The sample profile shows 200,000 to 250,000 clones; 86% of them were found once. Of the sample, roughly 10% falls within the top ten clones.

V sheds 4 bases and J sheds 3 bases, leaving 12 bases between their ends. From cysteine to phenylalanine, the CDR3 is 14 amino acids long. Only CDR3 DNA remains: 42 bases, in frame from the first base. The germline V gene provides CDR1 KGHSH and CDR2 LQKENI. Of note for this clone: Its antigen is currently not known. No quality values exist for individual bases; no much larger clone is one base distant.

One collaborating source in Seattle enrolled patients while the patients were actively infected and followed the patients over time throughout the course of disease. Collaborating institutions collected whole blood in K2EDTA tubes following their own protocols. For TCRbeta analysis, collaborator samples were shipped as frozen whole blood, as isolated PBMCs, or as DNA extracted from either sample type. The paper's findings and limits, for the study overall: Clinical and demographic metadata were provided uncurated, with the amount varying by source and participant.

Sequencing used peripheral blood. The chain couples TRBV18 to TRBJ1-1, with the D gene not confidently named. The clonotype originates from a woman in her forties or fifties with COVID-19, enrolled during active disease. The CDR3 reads CASSRAGRDTEAFF. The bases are TGTGCCAGCTCACGGGCGGGCCGGGACACTGAAGCTTTCTTT.